The clone carrying this T cell receptor (beta chain) has only one observation. This sample was taken from a study of blood T cell repertoires in COVID-19. Study overall: The analysed material was cDNA or gDNA that came from T cells, B-cell-depleted T cells, or PBMCs.

The method was immunoSEQ multiplex PCR; TCRdb's version includes in-frame clones alone and lacks a portion of them. This sample has roughly 160,000 clones, with about 74% found just once. The CDR3 length is 15 residues. Trimming cost V 5 bases and J 1 base, with 14 bases left between them. CDR1 is MNHEY and CDR2 is SVGEGT in the germline V gene. This chain links TRBV6-2 or TRBV6-3 with TRBJ1-1, with D tentatively TRBD1 (6 bases). The sequenced sample was peripheral blood. The source of this sequence is a woman of 80 years or more with acute or convalescent COVID-19. The CDR3 here is CASSPGHIQNTEAFF. CDR3 coding DNA: TGTGCCAGCAGTCCGGGACACATCCAGAACACTGAAGCTTTCTTT.